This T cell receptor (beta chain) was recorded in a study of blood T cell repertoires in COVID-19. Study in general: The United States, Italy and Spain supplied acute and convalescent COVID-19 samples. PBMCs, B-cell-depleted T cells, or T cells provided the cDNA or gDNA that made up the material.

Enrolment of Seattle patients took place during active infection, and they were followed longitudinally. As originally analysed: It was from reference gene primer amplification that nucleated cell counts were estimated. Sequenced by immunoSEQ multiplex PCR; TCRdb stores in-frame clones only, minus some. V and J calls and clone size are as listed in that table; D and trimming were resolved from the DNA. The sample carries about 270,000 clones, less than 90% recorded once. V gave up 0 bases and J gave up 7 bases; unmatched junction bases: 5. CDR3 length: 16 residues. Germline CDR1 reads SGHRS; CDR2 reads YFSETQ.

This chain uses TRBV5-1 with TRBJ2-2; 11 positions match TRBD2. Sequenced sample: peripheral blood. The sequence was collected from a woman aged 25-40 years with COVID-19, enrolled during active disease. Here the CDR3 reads CASSLAPLAGGGELFF. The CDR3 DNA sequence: TGCGCCAGCAGCTTGGCCCCGCTAGCGGGGGGCGGGGAGCTGTTTTTT.